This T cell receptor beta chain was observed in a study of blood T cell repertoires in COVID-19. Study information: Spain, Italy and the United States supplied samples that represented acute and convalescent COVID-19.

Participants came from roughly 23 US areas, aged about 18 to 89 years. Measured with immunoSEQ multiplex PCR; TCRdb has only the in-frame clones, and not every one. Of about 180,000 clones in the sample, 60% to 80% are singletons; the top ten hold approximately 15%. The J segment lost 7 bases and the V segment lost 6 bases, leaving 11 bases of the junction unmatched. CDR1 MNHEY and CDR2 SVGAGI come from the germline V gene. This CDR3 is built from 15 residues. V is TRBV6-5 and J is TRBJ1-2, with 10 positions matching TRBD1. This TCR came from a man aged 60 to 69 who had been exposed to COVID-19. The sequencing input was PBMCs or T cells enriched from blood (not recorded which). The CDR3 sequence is CASRKMGDRGAGYTF. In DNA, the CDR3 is TGTGCCAGCAGAAAAATGGGGGACAGGGGAGCTGGCTACACCTTC.